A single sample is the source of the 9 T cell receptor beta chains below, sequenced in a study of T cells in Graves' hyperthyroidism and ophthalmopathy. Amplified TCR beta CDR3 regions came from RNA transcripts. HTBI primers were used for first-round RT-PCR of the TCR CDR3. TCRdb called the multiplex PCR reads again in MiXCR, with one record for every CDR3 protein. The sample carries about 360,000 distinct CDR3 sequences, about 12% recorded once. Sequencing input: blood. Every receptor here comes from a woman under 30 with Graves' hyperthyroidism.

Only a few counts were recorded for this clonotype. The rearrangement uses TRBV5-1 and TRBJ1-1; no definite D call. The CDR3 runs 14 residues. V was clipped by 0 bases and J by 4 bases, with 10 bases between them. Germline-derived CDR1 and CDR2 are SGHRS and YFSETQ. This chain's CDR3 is CASSLGQLVTEAFF. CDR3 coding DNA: TGCGCCAGCAGCTTGGGTCAATTGGTCACTGAAGCTTTCTTT.

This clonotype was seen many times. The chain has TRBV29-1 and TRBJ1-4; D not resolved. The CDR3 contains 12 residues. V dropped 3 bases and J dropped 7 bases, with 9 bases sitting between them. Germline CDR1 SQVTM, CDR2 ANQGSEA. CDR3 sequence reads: CSVDSGSEKLFF. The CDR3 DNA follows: TGCAGCGTTGACTCGGGGAGTGAAAAACTGTTTTTT.

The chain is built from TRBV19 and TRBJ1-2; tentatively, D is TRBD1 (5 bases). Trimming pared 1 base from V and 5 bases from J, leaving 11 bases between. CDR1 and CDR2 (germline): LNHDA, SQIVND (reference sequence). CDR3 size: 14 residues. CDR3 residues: CASSIGPGRYGYTF. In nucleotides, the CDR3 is TGTGCCAGTAGTATAGGGCCAGGGCGGTATGGCTACACCTTC.

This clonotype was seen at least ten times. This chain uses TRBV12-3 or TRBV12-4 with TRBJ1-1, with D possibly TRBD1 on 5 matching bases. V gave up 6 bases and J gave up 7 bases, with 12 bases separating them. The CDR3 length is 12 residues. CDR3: CASRQEFSEAFF. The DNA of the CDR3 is TGTGCCAGCAGACAGGAGTTTAGTGAAGCTTTCTTT.

CDR3 DNA: TGTGCCAGCAGCTCCCATAGGACAGGGGCGAACACCGGGGAGCTGTTTTTT. The encoded protein is CASSSHRTGANTGELFF. J is TRBJ2-2 and V is TRBV28; 9 nucleotides line up with TRBD1. Germline CDR1 reads MDHEN; CDR2 reads SYDVKM. V trimming: 6 bases; J trimming: 0 bases; junction bases outside the gene matches: 8. This CDR3 is built from 17 residues.

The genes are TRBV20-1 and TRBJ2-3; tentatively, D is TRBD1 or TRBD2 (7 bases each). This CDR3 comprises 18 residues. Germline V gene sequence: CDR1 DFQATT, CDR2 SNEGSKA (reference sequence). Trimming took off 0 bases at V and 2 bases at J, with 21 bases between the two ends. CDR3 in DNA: TGCAGTGCTAGAGATGGGGGAGGGGGCCTAGGATACACAGATACGCAGTATTTT. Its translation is CSARDGGGGLGYTDTQYF.

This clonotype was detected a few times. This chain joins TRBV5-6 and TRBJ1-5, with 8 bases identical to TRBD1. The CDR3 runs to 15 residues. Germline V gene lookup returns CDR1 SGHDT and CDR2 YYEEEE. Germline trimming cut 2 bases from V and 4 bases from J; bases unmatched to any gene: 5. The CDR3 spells CASSFRGTGNQPQHF. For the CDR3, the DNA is TGTGCCAGCAGCTTTAGAGGGACAGGTAATCAGCCCCAGCATTTT.

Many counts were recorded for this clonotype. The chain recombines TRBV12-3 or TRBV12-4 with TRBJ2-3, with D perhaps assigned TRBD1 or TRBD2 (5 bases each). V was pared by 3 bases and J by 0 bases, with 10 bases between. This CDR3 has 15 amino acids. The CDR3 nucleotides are TGTGCCAGCAGTTTCCCCGGGGCTAGCACAGATACGCAGTATTTT. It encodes CASSFPGASTDTQYF.

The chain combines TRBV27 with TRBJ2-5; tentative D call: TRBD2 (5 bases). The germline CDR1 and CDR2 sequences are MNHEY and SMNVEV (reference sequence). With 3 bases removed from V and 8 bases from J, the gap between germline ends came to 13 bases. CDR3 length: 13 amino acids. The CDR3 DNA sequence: TGTGCCAGCAGTTTGAGGGCATCTGGAACCCAGTACTTC. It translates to CASSLRASGTQYF.